Listed here are 21 T cell receptor beta chains from one sample, sequenced in a study of T cells after posttransplantation cyclophosphamide. Sequenced by immunoSEQ multiplex PCR; TCRdb stores in-frame clones only, minus some. Here the sample spans some 2,100 clones, roughly 94% being singletons. Source material: naive CD8+ T cells sorted from PBMCs. The source is a woman aged 60 to 75 in good health, CMV-negative, and a related stem cell transplant donor.

The genes are TRBV18 and TRBJ1-2; the D is unclear. The V gene lost 3 bases and the J gene lost 2 bases, with 13 bases spanning the gap. The CDR3 has 15 amino acids. Per the germline V gene, CDR1 is KGHSH and CDR2 is LQKENI. The CDR3 DNA follows: TGTGCCAGCTCACCTTCGCCAGGTTCGAACTATGGCTACACCTTC. Amino acid sequence: CASSPSPGSNYGYTF. Full variable domain (outside the CDR3, taken from reference TRBV18 and TRBJ1-2): NAGVMQNPRHLVRRRGQEARLRCSPMKGHSHVYWYRQLPEEGLKFMVYLQKENIIDESGMPKERFSAEFPKEGPSILRIQQVVRGDSAAYFCASSPSPGSNYGYTFGSGTRLTVV.

This sequence joins TRBV27 and TRBJ2-5; D call uncertain. V lost 3 bases to trimming and J lost 4 bases, with 9 bases between them. CDR3 length equals 13 residues. Germline CDR1 and CDR2: MNHEY and SMNVEV (reference sequence). The CDR3 spells CASSLRSPETQYF. Written as DNA, the CDR3 is TGTGCCAGCAGTTTGAGGAGTCCAGAGACCCAGTACTTC.

The gene calls are TRBV19 and TRBJ1-1; D is possibly TRBD1 (6 bases). The V end was cut by 5 bases, the J end by 11 bases, with 12 bases between. The CDR3 has 11 residues. Germline assignment: CDR1 LNHDA and CDR2 SQIVND (reference sequence). This CDR3 reads CASSWGGDAFF. The DNA of the CDR3 is TGTGCCAGTAGTTGGGGGGGCGATGCTTTCTTT.

This chain joins TRBV4-1 and TRBJ1-1; TRBD1 agrees at 7 bases. The germline V gene has CDR1 MGHRA and CDR2 YSYEKL. J gave up 3 bases and V 5 bases, and 12 bases lay outside the gene matches. This CDR3 comprises 16 residues. CDR3 in DNA: TGCGCCAGCAGCAGATTTGACGCCGGGACAGACACTGAAGCTTTCTTT. Protein: CASSRFDAGTDTEAFF.

The chain uses TRBV7-8 and TRBJ2-7, with D tentatively TRBD1 (5 bases). This CDR3 spans 15 amino acids. In germline, CDR1 is SGHVS, CDR2 FQNEAQ. Trimming removed 3 bases from V and 3 bases from J, with 15 bases in between. The CDR3 here is CASSLGPRSIYEQYF. The CDR3 bases are TGTGCCAGCAGCTTGGGGCCAAGATCCATCTACGAGCAGTACTTC.

The chain has TRBV5-4 and TRBJ2-1; TRBD2 might be the D (6 bases). The germline V and J ends were trimmed by 4 bases and 7 bases, with 18 bases remaining between them. The CDR3 sequence is 15 residues long. CDR1 is SGHNT and CDR2 is YYREEE in the germline V gene (reference sequence). CDR3 residues: CASSDSGSPGNEQFF. The CDR3 region has the DNA TGTGCCAGCAGCGATAGCGGTTCCCCGGGAAATGAGCAGTTCTTC.

The chain links TRBV19 to TRBJ2-3; 7 bases are a match to TRBD1. The CDR3 is 14 residues long. Germline lookup yields CDR1 LNHDA and CDR2 SQIVND (reference sequence). Unmatched junction bases numbered 6, after V lost 6 bases and J lost 3 bases. The CDR3 region is CASRLGQNTDTQYF. The CDR3 bases are TGTGCCAGTAGGCTGGGACAGAATACAGATACGCAGTATTTT. Combining the CDR3 with reference TRBV19 and TRBJ2-3 gives the whole variable domain DGGITQSPKYLFRKEGQNVTLSCEQNLNHDAMYWYRQDPGQGLRLIYYSQIVNDFQKGDIAEGYSVSREKKESFPLTVTSAQKNPTAFYLCASRLGQNTDTQYFGPGTRLTVL.

V usage is TRBV9 and J usage is TRBJ2-1; 12 bases fit TRBD2. The ends lost 0 bases at V and 2 bases at J; junction bases unmatched: 3. Germline V gene lookup returns CDR1 SGDLS and CDR2 YYNGEE. The CDR3 is 17 residues long. This CDR3 is CASSVASGGAPYNEQFF. CDR3 sequence (DNA): TGTGCCAGCAGCGTAGCTAGCGGGGGGGCCCCCTACAATGAGCAGTTCTTC.

This sequence joins TRBV28 and TRBJ2-1; TRBD2 matches 9 bases. V shed 3 bases and J 8 bases; nucleotides not matched to a gene: 5. From germline, CDR1 is MDHEN and CDR2 SYDVKM. The CDR3 has 14 amino acids. The CDR3 reads CASSFSGRSDEQFF. The CDR3 DNA reads TGTGCCAGCAGTTTTAGCGGGAGATCGGATGAGCAGTTCTTC.

The rearrangement joins TRBV4-3 to TRBJ2-7, with D possibly TRBD2 on 6 matching bases. Trimming removed 1 base from V and 1 base from J, with 8 bases in between. This CDR3 is 14 amino acids long. Germline V gene lookup returns CDR1 LGHNA and CDR2 YSLEER. The CDR3 coding sequence is TGCGCCAGCAGCCAAGGGGCGGGATCCTACGAGCAGTACTTC. It is translated as CASSQGAGSYEQYF.

The chain combines TRBV9 with TRBJ2-5, with 8 bases that match TRBD1. The J call is uncertain, as TRBJ2-7 better fits the DNA end. This CDR3 region has 16 residues. Germline V lookup: CDR1 SGDLS, CDR2 YYNGEE. In DNA, the CDR3 is TGTGCCAGCAGCGTAGGCTCCGGACAGGGACACTACGAGCAGTACTTC. Its translation: CASSVGSGQGHYEQYF.

This chain connects TRBV6-4 to TRBJ1-2, with 9 bases matching TRBD1. This CDR3 comprises 16 residues. Germline V gene lookup returns CDR1 MRHNA and CDR2 SNTAGT. J was trimmed by 4 bases and V by 2 bases; bases with no gene match: 8. The CDR3 region has the DNA TGTGCCAGCAGTGACCCAGGGACAGGGTTGCTCTATGGCTACACCTTC. It specifies CASSDPGTGLLYGYTF.

The rearrangement joins TRBV6-5 to TRBJ2-7; no firm D call. V dropped 6 bases and J dropped 7 bases, with 10 bases sitting between them. Looked up from germline, CDR1 is MNHEY and CDR2 is SVGAGI. The CDR3 spans 11 residues. CDR3: CASSSWAEQYF. CDR3 nucleotides: TGTGCCAGCAGCTCATGGGCTGAGCAGTACTTC.

The V and J genes are TRBV27 and TRBJ2-1; 10 bases agree with TRBD1. V gave up 4 bases and J gave up 8 bases; unmatched junction bases: 14. The CDR3 has 17 amino acids. CDR1 and CDR2 from the germline V gene are MNHEY and SMNVEV (reference sequence). CDR3 nucleotide sequence: TGTGCCAGCAGTTCACTCCCCGGGACAGGGGCAAGGGATGAGCAGTTCTTC. Translating gives CASSSLPGTGARDEQFF.

V usage is TRBV6-5 and J usage is TRBJ2-3, with 10 bases matching TRBD2. The CDR3 covers 15 residues. Germline lookup yields CDR1 MNHEY and CDR2 SVGAGI. The V segment lost 5 bases and the J segment 1 base; nucleotides outside the gene matches: 3. CDR3: CASSPLAGGTDTQYF. CDR3 in DNA: TGTGCCAGCAGTCCGCTAGCGGGGGGCACAGATACGCAGTATTTT.

The genes are TRBV9 and TRBJ2-3; possibly TRBD2 for D (6 bases). The CDR3 is made up of 15 amino acids. V was pared by 0 bases and J by 3 bases, with 11 bases between. Germline V gene data show CDR1 as SGDLS and CDR2 as YYNGEE. Here the CDR3 reads CASSVGGRRTDTQYF. In nucleotides, the CDR3 is TGTGCCAGCAGCGTAGGGGGGAGGAGGACAGATACGCAGTATTTT.

This clone has only one observation. The genes are TRBV2 and TRBJ2-1; TRBD2 matches at 8 bases. Trimming cost V 7 bases and J 0 bases; bases outside gene matches: 17. CDR3 length: 19 amino acids. From germline, CDR1 is SNHLY and CDR2 FYNNEI. This CDR3 reads CASTPSVASGLYSYNEQFF. The DNA of the CDR3 is TGTGCCAGCACCCCCTCGGTGGCTAGCGGGCTCTACTCCTACAATGAGCAGTTCTTC. Based on the CDR3 plus reference TRBV2 and TRBJ2-1, the full variable domain is EPEVTQTPSHQVTQMGQEVILRCVPISNHLYFYWYRQILGQKVEFLVSFYNNEISEKSEIFDDQFSVERPDGSNFTLKIRSTKLEDSAMYFCASTPSVASGLYSYNEQFFGPGTRLTVL.

The chain combines TRBV4-3 with TRBJ2-3; weak D call: TRBD2 (7 bases). Trimming took off 0 bases at V and 5 bases at J, with 12 bases between the two ends. Germline CDR1 reads LGHNA; CDR2 reads YSLEER. This CDR3 region has 15 residues. DNA of the CDR3: TGCGCCAGCAGCCAAGACGGGGGGCCACGAGATACGCAGTATTTT. It specifies CASSQDGGPRDTQYF.

The chain joins TRBV5-1 to TRBJ2-7; no definite D call. The CDR3 is 10 residues long. The germline V and J ends were trimmed by 4 bases and 6 bases, with 5 bases remaining between them. Germline V CDR1 and CDR2: SGHRS, YFSETQ. The DNA of the CDR3 is TGCGCCAGCAGCAGCATCGAGCAGTACTTC. As protein: CASSSIEQYF. Filled out from reference TRBV5-1 and TRBJ2-7, the complete variable domain reads KAGVTQTPRYLIKTRGQQVTLSCSPISGHRSVSWYQQTPGQGLQFLFEYFSETQRNKGNFPGRFSGRQFSNSRSEMNVSTLELGDSALYLCASSSIEQYFGPGTRLTVT.

The V gene is TRBV5-5, the J gene TRBJ2-1; D unclear. CDR1 is SGHKS and CDR2 is YYEKEE in the germline V gene (reference sequence). This CDR3 region has 13 residues. V dropped 2 bases and J dropped 6 bases, with 9 bases sitting between them. The CDR3 region is CASSLTYRNEQFF. As DNA, the CDR3 is TGTGCCAGCAGCTTAACCTACCGCAATGAGCAGTTCTTC.

The chain is built from TRBV30 and TRBJ2-3; the D is unclear. Germline CDR1 GTSNPN, CDR2 SVGIG (reference sequence). The ends were cut back, 5 bases at V and 4 bases at J, with 16 bases in the middle. This CDR3 has 14 residues. CDR3 DNA: TGTGCCTGGGCCCCTGGAGCTAGGTCAGATACGCAGTATTTT. It encodes CAWAPGARSDTQYF. Using reference TRBV30 and TRBJ2-3 for the parts outside the CDR3, the full variable domain is SQTIHQWPATLVQPVGSPLSLECTVEGTSNPNLYWYRQAAGRGLQLLFYSVGIGQISSEVPQNLSASRPQDRQFILSSKKLLLSDSGFYLCAWAPGARSDTQYFGPGTRLTVL.